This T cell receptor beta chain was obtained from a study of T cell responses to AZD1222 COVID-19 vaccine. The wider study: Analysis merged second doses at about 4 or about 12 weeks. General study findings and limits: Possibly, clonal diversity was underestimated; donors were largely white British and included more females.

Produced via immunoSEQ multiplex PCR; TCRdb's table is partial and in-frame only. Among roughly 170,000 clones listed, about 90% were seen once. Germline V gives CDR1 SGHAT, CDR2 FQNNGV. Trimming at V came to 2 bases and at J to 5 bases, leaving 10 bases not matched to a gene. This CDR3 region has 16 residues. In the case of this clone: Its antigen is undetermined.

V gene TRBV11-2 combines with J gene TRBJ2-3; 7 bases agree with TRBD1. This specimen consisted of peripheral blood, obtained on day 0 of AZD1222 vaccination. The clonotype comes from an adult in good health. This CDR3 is CASSLTDRPTIDTQYF. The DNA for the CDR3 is TGTGCCAGCAGCTTAACGGACAGGCCCACCATAGATACGCAGTATTTT.